One and the same sample provided the 2 T cell receptor beta chains below, sequenced in a study of cytomegalovirus exposure and HLA in healthy donors. The primer mix had 60 Vbeta and 13 Jbeta primers. TCRdb's table, derived via immunoSEQ multiplex PCR, lists solely in-frame clones and lacks some. The table has some 200,000 clones, around four fifths seen once. The specimen sequenced was PBMCs. Receptor source: a woman aged 50 to 60 in good health and CMV-seropositive.

This clone was detected once. J is TRBJ1-5 and V is TRBV11-2, with no clear D. CDR3 length: 14 amino acids. Germline V gene lookup returns CDR1 SGHAT and CDR2 FQNNGV. The ends were cut back, 1 base at V and 7 bases at J, with 11 bases in the middle. Here the CDR3 reads CASSLVPGDQPQHF. The CDR3 coding sequence is TGTGCCAGCAGCTTAGTTCCGGGTGACCAGCCCCAGCATTTT.

The chain recombines TRBV5-4 with TRBJ1-1; weak D call: TRBD1 (6 bases). The CDR3 covers 14 residues. Trimming shortened V by 0 bases and J by 4 bases, and 10 bases separated the two germline ends. The germline gives CDR1 SGHNT, CDR2 YYREEE (reference sequence). CDR3 protein: CASSLARGGTEAFF. The CDR3 region has the DNA TGTGCCAGCAGCTTGGCGAGAGGGGGCACTGAAGCTTTCTTT.